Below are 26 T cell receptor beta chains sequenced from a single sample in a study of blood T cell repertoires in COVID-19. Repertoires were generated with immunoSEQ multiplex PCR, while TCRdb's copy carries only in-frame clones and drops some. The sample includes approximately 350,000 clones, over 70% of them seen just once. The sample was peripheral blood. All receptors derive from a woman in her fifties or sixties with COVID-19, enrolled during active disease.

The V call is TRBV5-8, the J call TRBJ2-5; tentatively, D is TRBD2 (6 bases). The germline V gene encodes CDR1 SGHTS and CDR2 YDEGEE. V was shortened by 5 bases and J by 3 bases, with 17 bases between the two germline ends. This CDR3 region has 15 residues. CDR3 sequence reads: CASRSRDGSKETQYF. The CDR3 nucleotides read TGTGCCAGCAGATCCCGGGACGGGAGCAAAGAGACCCAGTACTTC. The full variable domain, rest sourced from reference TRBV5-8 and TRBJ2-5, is EAGVTQSPTHLIKTRGQQATLRCSPISGHTSVYWYQQALGLGLQFLLWYDEGEERNRGNFPPRFSGRQFPNYSSELNVNALELEDSALYLCASRSRDGSKETQYFGPGTRLLVL.

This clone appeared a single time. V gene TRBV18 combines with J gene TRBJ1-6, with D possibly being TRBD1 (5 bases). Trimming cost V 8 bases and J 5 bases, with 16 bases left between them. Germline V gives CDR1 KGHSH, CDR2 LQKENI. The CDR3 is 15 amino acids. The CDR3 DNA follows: TGTGCCAGCCTTGGGGGGGACGGACATAATTCACCCCTCCACTTT. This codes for CASLGGDGHNSPLHF.

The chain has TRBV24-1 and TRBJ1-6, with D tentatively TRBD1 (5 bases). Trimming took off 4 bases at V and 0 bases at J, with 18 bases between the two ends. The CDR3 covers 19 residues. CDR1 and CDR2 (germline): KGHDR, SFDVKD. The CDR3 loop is CATSDPRFRDSSYNSPLHF. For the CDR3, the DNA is TGTGCCACCAGTGACCCTCGATTCAGGGATAGCTCCTATAATTCACCCCTCCACTTT.

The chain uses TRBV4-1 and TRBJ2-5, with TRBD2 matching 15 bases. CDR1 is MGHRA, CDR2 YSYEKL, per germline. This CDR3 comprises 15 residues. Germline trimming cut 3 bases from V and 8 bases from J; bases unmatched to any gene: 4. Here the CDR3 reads CASSHPGLAGGTQYF. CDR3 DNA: TGCGCCAGCAGCCATCCGGGACTAGCGGGAGGAACCCAGTACTTC.

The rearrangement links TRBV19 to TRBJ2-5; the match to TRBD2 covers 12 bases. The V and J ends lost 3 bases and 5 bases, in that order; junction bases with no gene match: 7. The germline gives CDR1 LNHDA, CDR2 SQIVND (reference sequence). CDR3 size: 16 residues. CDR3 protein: CASSILAGGPLETQYF. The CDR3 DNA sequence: TGTGCCAGTAGTATTCTAGCGGGAGGGCCATTGGAGACCCAGTACTTC.

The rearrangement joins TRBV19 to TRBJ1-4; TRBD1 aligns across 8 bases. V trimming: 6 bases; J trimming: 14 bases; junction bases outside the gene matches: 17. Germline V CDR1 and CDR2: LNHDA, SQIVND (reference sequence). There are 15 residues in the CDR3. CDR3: CASSPPGDRSFWLFF. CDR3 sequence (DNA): TGTGCCAGTAGCCCCCCTGGGGACAGGTCGTTTTGGCTGTTTTTT.

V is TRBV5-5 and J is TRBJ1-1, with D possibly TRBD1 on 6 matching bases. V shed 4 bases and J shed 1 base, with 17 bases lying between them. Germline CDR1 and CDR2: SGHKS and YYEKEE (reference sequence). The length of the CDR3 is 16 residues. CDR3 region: CASSRDPGQPNTEAFF. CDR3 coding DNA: TGTGCCAGCAGCAGGGATCCGGGACAACCGAACACTGAAGCTTTCTTT.

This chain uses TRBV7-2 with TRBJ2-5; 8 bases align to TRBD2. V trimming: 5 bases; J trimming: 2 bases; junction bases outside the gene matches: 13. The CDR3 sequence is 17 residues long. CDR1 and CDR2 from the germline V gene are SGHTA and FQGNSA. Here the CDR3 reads CASSVGPGVAGQETQYF. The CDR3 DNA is TGTGCCAGCAGCGTGGGCCCTGGGGTAGCGGGACAAGAGACCCAGTACTTC. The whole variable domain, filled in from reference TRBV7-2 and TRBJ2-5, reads GAGVSQSPSNKVTEKGKDVELRCDPISGHTALYWYRQSLGQGLEFLIYFQGNSAPDKSGLPSDRFSAERTGGSVSTLTIQRTQQEDSAVYLCASSVGPGVAGQETQYFGPGTRLLVL.

The CDR3 DNA sequence: TGTGCCAGCAGCCCGAGACAGGGTAGAACCGGGGAGCTGTTTTTT. It is translated as CASSPRQGRTGELFF. The rearrangement uses TRBV11-3 and TRBJ2-2; TRBD1 matches at 7 bases. Per germline, CDR1 SGHNT and CDR2 YENEEA. J lost 5 bases, V lost 5 bases, and 8 bases had no gene match. This CDR3 has 15 amino acids.

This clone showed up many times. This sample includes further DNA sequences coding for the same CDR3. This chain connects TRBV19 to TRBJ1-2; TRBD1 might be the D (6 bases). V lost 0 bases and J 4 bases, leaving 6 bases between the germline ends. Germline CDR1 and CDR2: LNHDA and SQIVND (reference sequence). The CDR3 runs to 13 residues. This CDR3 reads CASSIETGYGYTF. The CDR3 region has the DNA TGTGCCAGTAGTATAGAGACAGGCTATGGCTACACCTTC.

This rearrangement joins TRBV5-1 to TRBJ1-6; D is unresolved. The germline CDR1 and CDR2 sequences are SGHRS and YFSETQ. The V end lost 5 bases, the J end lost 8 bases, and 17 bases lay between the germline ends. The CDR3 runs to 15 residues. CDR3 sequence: CASRPAGIQHSPLHF. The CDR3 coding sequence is TGCGCCAGCAGACCCGCCGGGATACAACATTCACCCCTCCACTTT. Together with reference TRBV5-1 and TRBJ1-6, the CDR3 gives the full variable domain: KAGVTQTPRYLIKTRGQQVTLSCSPISGHRSVSWYQQTPGQGLQFLFEYFSETQRNKGNFPGRFSGRQFSNSRSEMNVSTLELGDSALYLCASRPAGIQHSPLHFGNGTRLTVT.

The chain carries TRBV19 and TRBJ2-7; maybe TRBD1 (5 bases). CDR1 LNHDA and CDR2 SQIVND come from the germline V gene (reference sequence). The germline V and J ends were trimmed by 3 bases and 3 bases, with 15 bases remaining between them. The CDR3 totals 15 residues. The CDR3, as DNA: TGTGCCAGTAGTATTCTAAGGGGATCCAGCTACGAGCAGTACTTC. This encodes CASSILRGSSYEQYF. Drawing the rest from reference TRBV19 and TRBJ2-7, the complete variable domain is DGGITQSPKYLFRKEGQNVTLSCEQNLNHDAMYWYRQDPGQGLRLIYYSQIVNDFQKGDIAEGYSVSREKKESFPLTVTSAQKNPTAFYLCASSILRGSSYEQYFGPGTRLTVT.

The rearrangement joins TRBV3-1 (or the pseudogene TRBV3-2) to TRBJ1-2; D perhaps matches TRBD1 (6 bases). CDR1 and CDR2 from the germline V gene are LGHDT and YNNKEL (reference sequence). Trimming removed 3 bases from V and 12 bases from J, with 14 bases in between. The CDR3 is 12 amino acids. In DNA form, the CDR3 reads TGTGCCAGCAGCCATTTAGAGGGGGTCGACACCTTC. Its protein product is CASSHLEGVDTF.

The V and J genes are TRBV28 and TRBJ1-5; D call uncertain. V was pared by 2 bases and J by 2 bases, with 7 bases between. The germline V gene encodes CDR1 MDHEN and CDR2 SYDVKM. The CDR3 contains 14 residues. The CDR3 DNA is TGTGCCAGCAGTTTAAGCTTGGGCAATCAGCCCCAGCATTTT. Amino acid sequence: CASSLSLGNQPQHF. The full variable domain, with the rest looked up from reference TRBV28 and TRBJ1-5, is DVKVTQSSRYLVKRTGEKVFLECVQDMDHENMFWYRQDPGLGLRLIYFSYDVKMKEKGDIPEGYSVSREKKERFSLILESASTNQTSMYLCASSLSLGNQPQHFGDGTRLSIL.

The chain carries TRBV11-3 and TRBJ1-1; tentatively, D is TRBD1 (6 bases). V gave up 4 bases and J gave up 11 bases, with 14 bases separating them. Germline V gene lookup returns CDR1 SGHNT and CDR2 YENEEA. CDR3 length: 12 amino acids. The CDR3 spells CASSSQQGAAFF. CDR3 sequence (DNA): TGTGCCAGCAGCTCGCAACAGGGTGCGGCTTTCTTT.

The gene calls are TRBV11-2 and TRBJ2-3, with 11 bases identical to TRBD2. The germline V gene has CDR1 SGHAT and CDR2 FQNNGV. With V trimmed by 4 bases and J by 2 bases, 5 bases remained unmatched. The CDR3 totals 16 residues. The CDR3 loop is CASSSIAGGATDTQYF. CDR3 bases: TGTGCCAGCAGCTCCATAGCGGGAGGGGCCACAGATACGCAGTATTTT.

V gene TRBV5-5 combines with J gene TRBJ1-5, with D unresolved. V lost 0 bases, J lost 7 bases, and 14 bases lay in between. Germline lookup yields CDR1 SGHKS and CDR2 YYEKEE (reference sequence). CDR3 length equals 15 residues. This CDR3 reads CASSLDSLAGQPQHF. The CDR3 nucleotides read TGTGCCAGCAGCTTGGACTCGTTAGCCGGGCAGCCCCAGCATTTT. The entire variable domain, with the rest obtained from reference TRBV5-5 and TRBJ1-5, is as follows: DAGVTQSPTHLIKTRGQQVTLRCSPISGHKSVSWYQQVLGQGPQFIFQYYEKEERGRGNFPDRFSARQFPNYSSELNVNALLLGDSALYLCASSLDSLAGQPQHFGDGTRLSIL.

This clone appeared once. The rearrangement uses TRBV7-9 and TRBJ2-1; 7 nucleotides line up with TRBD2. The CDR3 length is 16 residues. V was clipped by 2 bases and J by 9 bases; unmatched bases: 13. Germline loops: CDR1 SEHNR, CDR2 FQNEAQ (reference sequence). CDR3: CASSLFETSYFSEQFF. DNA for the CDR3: TGTGCCAGCAGCTTATTCGAGACTAGCTACTTCAGTGAGCAGTTCTTC.

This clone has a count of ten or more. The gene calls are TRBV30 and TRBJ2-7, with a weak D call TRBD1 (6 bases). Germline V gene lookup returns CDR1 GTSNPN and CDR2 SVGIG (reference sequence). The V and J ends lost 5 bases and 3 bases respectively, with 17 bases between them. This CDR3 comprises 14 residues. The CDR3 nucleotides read TGTGCCTGGGACCACAGGTCAGGGGTCTACGAGCAGTACTTC. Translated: CAWDHRSGVYEQYF.

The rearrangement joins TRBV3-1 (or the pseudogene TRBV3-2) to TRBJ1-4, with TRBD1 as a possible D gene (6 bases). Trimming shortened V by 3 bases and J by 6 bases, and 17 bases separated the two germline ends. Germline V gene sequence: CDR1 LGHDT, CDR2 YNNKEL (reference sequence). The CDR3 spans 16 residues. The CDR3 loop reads CASSHIQGGTDEKLFF. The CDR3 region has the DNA TGTGCCAGCAGCCATATACAGGGTGGGACGGATGAAAAACTGTTTTTT.

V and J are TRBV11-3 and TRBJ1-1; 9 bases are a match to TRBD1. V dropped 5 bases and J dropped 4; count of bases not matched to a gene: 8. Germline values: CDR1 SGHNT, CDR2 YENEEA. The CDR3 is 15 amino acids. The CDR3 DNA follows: TGTGCCAGCAGCGCGTACAGGGGGCCTCGCACTGAAGCTTTCTTT. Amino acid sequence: CASSAYRGPRTEAFF.

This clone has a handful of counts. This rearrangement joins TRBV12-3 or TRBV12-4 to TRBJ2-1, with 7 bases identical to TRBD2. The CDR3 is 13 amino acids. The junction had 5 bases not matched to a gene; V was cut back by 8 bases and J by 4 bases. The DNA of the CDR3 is TGTGCCAGCGGGAGCGGGACTTACAATGAGCAGTTCTTC. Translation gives CASGSGTYNEQFF.

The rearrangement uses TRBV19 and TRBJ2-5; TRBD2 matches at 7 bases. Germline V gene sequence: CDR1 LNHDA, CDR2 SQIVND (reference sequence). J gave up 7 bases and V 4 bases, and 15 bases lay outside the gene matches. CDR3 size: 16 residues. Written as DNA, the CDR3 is TGTGCCAGTAGTACCTCGGGGAGGGGACGGGGGGTGACCCAGTACTTC. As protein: CASSTSGRGRGVTQYF.

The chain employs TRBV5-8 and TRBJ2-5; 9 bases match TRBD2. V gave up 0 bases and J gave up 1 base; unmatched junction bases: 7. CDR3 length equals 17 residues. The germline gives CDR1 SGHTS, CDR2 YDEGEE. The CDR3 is CASSLGLAVKGQETQYF. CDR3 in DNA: TGTGCCAGCAGCTTGGGACTAGCGGTAAAAGGCCAAGAGACCCAGTACTTC.

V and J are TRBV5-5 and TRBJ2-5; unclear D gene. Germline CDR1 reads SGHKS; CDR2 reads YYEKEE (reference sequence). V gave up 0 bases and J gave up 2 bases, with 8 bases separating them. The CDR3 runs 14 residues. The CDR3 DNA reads TGTGCCAGCAGCTTGGCCGTAGCTCAAGAGACCCAGTACTTC. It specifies CASSLAVAQETQYF.

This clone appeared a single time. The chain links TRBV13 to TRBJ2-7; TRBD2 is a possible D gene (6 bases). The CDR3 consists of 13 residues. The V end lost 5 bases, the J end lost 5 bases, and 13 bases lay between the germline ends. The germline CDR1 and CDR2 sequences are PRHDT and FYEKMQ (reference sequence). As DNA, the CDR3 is TGTGCCAGCAGCCGTTTCCAGCGGGACGAGCAGTACTTC. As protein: CASSRFQRDEQYF.